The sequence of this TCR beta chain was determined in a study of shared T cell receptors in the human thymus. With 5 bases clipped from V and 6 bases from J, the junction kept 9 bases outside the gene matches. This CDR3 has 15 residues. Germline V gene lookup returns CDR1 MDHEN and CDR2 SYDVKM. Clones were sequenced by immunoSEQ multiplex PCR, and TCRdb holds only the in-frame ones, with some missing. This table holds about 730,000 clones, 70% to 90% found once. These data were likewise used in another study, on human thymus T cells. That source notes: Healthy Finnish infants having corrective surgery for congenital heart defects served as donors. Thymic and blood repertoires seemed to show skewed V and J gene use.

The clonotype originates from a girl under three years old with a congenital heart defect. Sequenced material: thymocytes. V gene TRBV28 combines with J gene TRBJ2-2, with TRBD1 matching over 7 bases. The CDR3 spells CASSAPRQGAGELFF. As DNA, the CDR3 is TGTGCCAGCAGTGCGCCTCGACAGGGAGCCGGGGAGCTGTTTTTT.